This record looks at one TCR beta chain sequence and its context. Germline CDR1 reads MDHEN; CDR2 reads SYDVKM. The CDR3 is 17 residues long. V trimming: 3 bases; J trimming: 3 bases; junction bases outside the gene matches: 11. This entry comes from a study of blood T cells in healthy people across ages. The authors extracted at least 6 micrograms of total RNA per sample. A second PCR of 7 to 11 cycles used a sample-barcoded 5' primer and a J-beta primer mix. TCRdb reanalysed the 5' RACE reads using MiXCR and keeps one entry per CDR3 protein. Of about 780,000 distinct CDR3 sequences in the sample, about 46% were seen once.

V gene TRBV28 combines with J gene TRBJ2-7; 10 positions agree with TRBD2. The sequencing sample was made of blood. This TCR came from a man aged 80 or over in good health. The CDR3 region is CASSFRWLAGVRYEQYF. Written as DNA, the CDR3 is TGTGCCAGCAGTTTTAGGTGGCTAGCGGGAGTGCGCTACGAGCAGTACTTC.